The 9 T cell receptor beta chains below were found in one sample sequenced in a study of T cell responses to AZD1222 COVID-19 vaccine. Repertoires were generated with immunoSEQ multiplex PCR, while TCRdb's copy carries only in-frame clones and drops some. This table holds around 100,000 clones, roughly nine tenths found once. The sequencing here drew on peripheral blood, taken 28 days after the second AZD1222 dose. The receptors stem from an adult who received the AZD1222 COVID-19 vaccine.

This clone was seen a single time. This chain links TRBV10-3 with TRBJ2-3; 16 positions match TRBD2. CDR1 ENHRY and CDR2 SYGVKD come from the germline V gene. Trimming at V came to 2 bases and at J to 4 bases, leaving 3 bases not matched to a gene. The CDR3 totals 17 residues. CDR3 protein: CAISEGTSGRGADTQYF. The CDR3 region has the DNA TGTGCCATCAGTGAGGGGACTAGCGGGAGGGGAGCAGATACGCAGTATTTT.

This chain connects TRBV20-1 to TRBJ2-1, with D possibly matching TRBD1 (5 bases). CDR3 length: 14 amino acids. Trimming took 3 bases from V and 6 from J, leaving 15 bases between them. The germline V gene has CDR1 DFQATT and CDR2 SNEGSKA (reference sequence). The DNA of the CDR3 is TGCAGTGCTAGTTGGAGCAGGGTTTCCAATGAGCAGTTCTTC. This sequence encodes CSASWSRVSNEQFF.

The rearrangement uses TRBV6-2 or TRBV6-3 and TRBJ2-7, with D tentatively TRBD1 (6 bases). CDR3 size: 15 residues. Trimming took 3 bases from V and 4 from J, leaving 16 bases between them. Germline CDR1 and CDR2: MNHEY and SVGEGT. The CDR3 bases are TGTGCCAGCAGTTATAGGGACATTTCAAAATACGAGCAGTACTTC. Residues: CASSYRDISKYEQYF.

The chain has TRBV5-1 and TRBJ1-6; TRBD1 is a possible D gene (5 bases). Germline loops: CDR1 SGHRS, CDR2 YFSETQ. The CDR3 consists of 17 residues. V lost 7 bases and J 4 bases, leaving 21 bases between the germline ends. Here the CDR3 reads CASSPTGGSEYNSPLHF. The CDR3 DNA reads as TGCGCCAGCTCCCCTACTGGGGGATCCGAATATAATTCACCCCTCCACTTT.

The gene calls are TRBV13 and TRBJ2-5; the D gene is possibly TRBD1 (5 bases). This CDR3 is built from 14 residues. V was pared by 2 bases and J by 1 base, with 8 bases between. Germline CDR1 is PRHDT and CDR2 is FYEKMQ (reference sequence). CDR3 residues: CASSLQGVQETQYF. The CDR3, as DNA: TGTGCCAGCAGCTTACAAGGGGTCCAAGAGACCCAGTACTTC. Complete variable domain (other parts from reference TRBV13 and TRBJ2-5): AAGVIQSPRHLIKEKRETATLKCYPIPRHDTVYWYQQGPGQDPQFLISFYEKMQSDKGSIPDRFSAQQFSDYHSELNMSSLELGDSALYFCASSLQGVQETQYFGPGTRLLVL.

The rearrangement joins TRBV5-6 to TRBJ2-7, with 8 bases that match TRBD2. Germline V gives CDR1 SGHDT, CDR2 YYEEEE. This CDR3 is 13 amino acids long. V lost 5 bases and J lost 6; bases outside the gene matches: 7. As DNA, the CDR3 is TGTGCCAGCAGAAGACTAGCGTCCCCCGAGCAGTACTTC. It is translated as CASRRLASPEQYF.

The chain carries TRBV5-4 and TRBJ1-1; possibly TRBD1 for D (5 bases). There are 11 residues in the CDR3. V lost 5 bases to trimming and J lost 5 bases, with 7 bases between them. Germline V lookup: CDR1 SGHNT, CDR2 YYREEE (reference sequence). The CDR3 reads CASSGGTEAFF. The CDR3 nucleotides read TGTGCCAGCAGTGGGGGAACTGAAGCTTTCTTT.

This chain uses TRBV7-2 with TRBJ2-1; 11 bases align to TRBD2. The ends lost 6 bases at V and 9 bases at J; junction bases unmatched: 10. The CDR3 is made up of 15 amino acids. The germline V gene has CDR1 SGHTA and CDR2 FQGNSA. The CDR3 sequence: CASSPLAGEYSEQFF. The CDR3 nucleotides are TGTGCCAGCAGTCCACTAGCGGGGGAGTATTCTGAGCAGTTCTTC.

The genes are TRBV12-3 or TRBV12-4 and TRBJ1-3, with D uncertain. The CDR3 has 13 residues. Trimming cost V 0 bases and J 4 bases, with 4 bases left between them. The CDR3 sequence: CASSLARGNTIYF. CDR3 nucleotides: TGTGCCAGCAGTTTAGCGCGGGGAAACACCATATATTTT.